These 5 T cell receptor beta chains were all obtained from the same sample, sequenced in a study of blood T cell repertoires in COVID-19. The method was immunoSEQ multiplex PCR; TCRdb's version includes in-frame clones alone and lacks a portion of them. The sample lists about 26,000 clones, roughly 85% occurring once. Sequencing was carried out using peripheral blood. Source of these receptors: a human donor in a cohort sampled during active COVID-19.

The chain has TRBV28 and TRBJ2-1; a weak D match, TRBD2 (5 bases). The ends were cut back, 2 bases at V and 4 bases at J, with 18 bases in the middle. The CDR3 spans 17 residues. Germline values: CDR1 MDHEN, CDR2 SYDVKM. The CDR3 sequence is CASSLNPDSLLYNEQFF. The DNA of the CDR3 is TGTGCCAGCAGTTTAAACCCGGACTCTCTACTTTACAATGAGCAGTTCTTC.

V is TRBV12-3 or TRBV12-4 and J is TRBJ2-7; a weak D match, TRBD2 (5 bases). Trimming left V 2 bases short and J 4 bases short, with 6 bases between. This CDR3 contains 12 residues. CDR3 bases: TGTGCCAGCAGTTTAAGGGAGTACGAGCAGTACTTC. Its protein product is CASSLREYEQYF.

The rearrangement links TRBV29-1 to TRBJ1-2; D perhaps matches TRBD1 (5 bases). Trimming shortened V by 3 bases and J by 1 base, and 9 bases separated the two germline ends. Germline CDR1 reads SQVTM; CDR2 reads ANQGSEA. The CDR3 is 13 amino acids. DNA for the CDR3: TGCAGCGTTGATAGGGGATATAACTATGGCTACACCTTC. Protein: CSVDRGYNYGYTF.

The chain couples TRBV24-1 to TRBJ2-7, with a possible D match to TRBD2 (6 bases). The CDR3 sequence is 15 residues long. V shed 2 bases and J shed 3 bases, with 13 bases lying between them. Germline V gene lookup returns CDR1 KGHDR and CDR2 SFDVKD. CDR3 region: CATSDSHKTSYEQYF. CDR3 coding DNA: TGTGCCACCAGTGATTCCCACAAGACTAGCTACGAGCAGTACTTC.

The chain has TRBV7-9 and TRBJ1-2; D is perhaps TRBD1 (5 bases). V was clipped by 1 base and J by 8 bases, with 17 bases between them. This CDR3 has 15 residues. Germline V gene lookup returns CDR1 SEHNR and CDR2 FQNEAQ (reference sequence). CDR3 DNA: TGTGCCAGCAGCTTAGAACGCCCCCAGGGAAGAGGCTACACCTTC. This gives the protein CASSLERPQGRGYTF.